Below are 28 T cell receptor beta chains sequenced from a single sample in a study of cytomegalovirus exposure and HLA in healthy donors. PCR amplification relied on 60 Vbeta primers (plus 13 Jbeta primers). The repertoire was sequenced with immunoSEQ multiplex PCR; TCRdb's copy has only in-frame clones and lacks some. Here the sample spans under 200,000 clones, about four fifths being singletons. The sequencing input was PBMCs. The receptor source for this set is a woman in her twenties or thirties in good health and CMV-seropositive.

This clone was counted once. Since no conserved phenylalanine or tryptophan closes the CDR3, a read error is the likely cause. The chain uses TRBV11-2 and TRBJ1-2; D uncertain. Germline V gene sequence: CDR1 SGHAT, CDR2 FQNNGV. Trimming left V 1 base short and J 3 bases short, with 6 bases between. CDR3 length: 13 residues. The CDR3 bases are TGTGCCAGCAGCTTAGGCAGCTACTATGGCTACACCTTA. Its protein is CASSLGSYYGYTL.

The CDR3 region is CASSERVLEYSGNTIYF. CDR3 in DNA: TGTGCCAGCAGTGAAAGAGTTTTGGAGTACTCTGGAAACACCATATATTTT. The rearrangement links TRBV2 to TRBJ1-3; D uncertain. V lost 2 bases, J lost 0 bases, and 14 bases lay in between. CDR1 is SNHLY, CDR2 FYNNEI, per germline. The CDR3 totals 17 residues.

This clone was counted once. This chain uses TRBV7-6 with TRBJ2-6, with a weak D call TRBD2 (5 bases). Germline CDR1 reads SGHVS; CDR2 reads FNYEAQ. Trimming shortened V by 5 bases and J by 1 base, and 15 bases separated the two germline ends. There are 17 residues in the CDR3. The CDR3 region is CASSPSLGISGANVLTF. The CDR3 DNA follows: TGTGCCAGCAGCCCCAGCCTCGGGATATCTGGGGCCAACGTCCTGACTTTC. Together with reference TRBV7-6 and TRBJ2-6, the CDR3 gives the full variable domain: GAGVSQSPRYKVTKRGQDVALRCDPISGHVSLYWYRQALGQGPEFLTYFNYEAQQDKSGLPNDRFSAERPEGSISTLTIQRTEQRDSAMYRCASSPSLGISGANVLTFGAGSRLTVL.

This sequence joins TRBV5-5 and TRBJ2-3; tentative D call: TRBD2 (6 bases). Trimming left V 4 bases short and J 0 bases short, with 12 bases between. CDR3 length: 15 residues. Looked up from germline, CDR1 is SGHKS and CDR2 is YYEKEE (reference sequence). CDR3 in DNA: TGTGCCAGCAGCCTGCGGAGGGATAGCACAGATACGCAGTATTTT. Amino acid sequence: CASSLRRDSTDTQYF.

This clone was detected only once. This chain joins TRBV5-6 and TRBJ1-2, with D uncertain. Per germline, CDR1 SGHDT and CDR2 YYEEEE. V lost 0 bases and J lost 2, with 8 bases in between. This CDR3 comprises 14 residues. The CDR3 loop is CASSLGAENYGYTF. CDR3 coding DNA: TGTGCCAGCAGCTTGGGTGCGGAGAACTATGGCTACACCTTC.

CDR3 DNA sequence: TGTGCCAGCAGCTATAGCCGGGACAGGGCAAATTCACCCCTCCACTTT. Protein product: CASSYSRDRANSPLHF. The genes are TRBV27 and TRBJ1-6; 9 bases map to TRBD1. Losses at the gene ends were 6 bases for V and 7 bases for J; bases not matched to a gene: 10. This CDR3 is 16 amino acids long. Germline assignment: CDR1 MNHEY and CDR2 SMNVEV (reference sequence).

The chain recombines TRBV7-3 with TRBJ2-1; TRBD2 matches 9 bases. Germline V gene data show CDR1 as SGHTA and CDR2 as FQGTGA. The CDR3 consists of 15 residues. V gave up 5 bases and J gave up 3 bases; unmatched junction bases: 5. The CDR3 DNA reads as TGTGCCAGCAGCGCATTAGCGGGGGTCTACAATGAGCAGTTCTTC. Amino acids: CASSALAGVYNEQFF.

This clone was detected only a few times. The rearrangement links TRBV4-3 to TRBJ1-1; TRBD1 matches at 10 bases. Germline V gene lookup returns CDR1 LGHNA and CDR2 YSLEER. The CDR3 extends over 17 amino acids. With V trimmed by 6 bases and J by 0 bases, 10 bases remained unmatched. The CDR3 loop reads CASRLRTGGSMNTEAFF. In nucleotides, the CDR3 is TGCGCCAGCAGACTACGGACAGGGGGATCGATGAACACTGAAGCTTTCTTT.

The chain is built from TRBV18 and TRBJ2-5; possible D gene TRBD1, 5 bases. The J call may be in error: the DNA end matches TRBJ2-7 better. This CDR3 is built from 13 residues. CDR1 and CDR2 (germline): KGHSH, LQKENI. CDR3 residues: CASSPETDYEQYF. CDR3 nucleotide sequence: TGTGCCAGCTCACCAGAGACAGATTACGAGCAGTACTTC.

The chain uses TRBV20-1 and TRBJ1-1; 10 bases are shared with TRBD1. Germline V gene sequence: CDR1 DFQATT, CDR2 SNEGSKA (reference sequence). The CDR3 sequence is 11 residues long. Losses at the gene ends were 6 bases for V and 12 bases for J; bases not matched to a gene: 7. CDR3 nucleotides: TGCAGTGCGAGACAGGGGGCGAGTACTTTCTTT. It specifies CSARQGASTFF.

The rearrangement joins TRBV28 to TRBJ2-1; D may be TRBD2 (6 bases). Germline CDR1 is MDHEN and CDR2 is SYDVKM. This CDR3 contains 17 residues. V was shortened by 2 bases and J by 2 bases, with 16 bases between the two germline ends. The DNA for the CDR3 is TGTGCCAGCAGTTTAGTTGCCGGGGGAGGAACCTACAATGAGCAGTTCTTC. It translates to CASSLVAGGGTYNEQFF.

The J gene is TRBJ2-5, the V gene TRBV10-1, with 7 bases that match TRBD1. Germline CDR1 reads WNHNN; CDR2 reads SYGVQD (reference sequence). This CDR3 spans 15 amino acids. Trimming at V came to 0 bases and at J to 4 bases, leaving 5 bases not matched to a gene. The CDR3: CASSESGTVGETQYF. DNA of the CDR3: TGCGCCAGCAGTGAGTCGGGGACAGTGGGAGAGACCCAGTACTTC.

The chain is built from TRBV7-3 and TRBJ2-1, with 9 positions matching TRBD2. CDR1 and CDR2 from the germline V gene are SGHTA and FQGTGA. This CDR3 is built from 18 residues. V lost 4 bases and J lost 0; bases outside the gene matches: 10. The CDR3 DNA is TGTGCCAGCAGCTCGCTGGGGAGCGGGGGGTCCTCCTACAATGAGCAGTTCTTC. Its protein is CASSSLGSGGSSYNEQFF.

The rearrangement joins TRBV19 to TRBJ1-6; 8 bases match TRBD1. J was trimmed by 10 bases and V by 10 bases; bases with no gene match: 12. CDR1 and CDR2 (germline): LNHDA, SQIVND (reference sequence). This CDR3 region has 14 residues. The CDR3 region is CATGPGQGGSPLHF. The CDR3 DNA is TGTGCCACCGGGCCCGGACAGGGAGGATCACCCCTCCACTTT. Using reference TRBV19 and TRBJ1-6 for the parts outside the CDR3, the full variable domain is DGGITQSPKYLFRKEGQNVTLSCEQNLNHDAMYWYRQDPGQGLRLIYYSQIVNDFQKGDIAEGYSVSREKKESFPLTVTSAQKNPTAFYLCATGPGQGGSPLHFGNGTRLTVT.

The chain is built from TRBV7-9 and TRBJ1-1, with TRBD1 matching over 9 bases. The germline V gene has CDR1 SEHNR and CDR2 FQNEAQ (reference sequence). The CDR3 runs 13 residues. Trimming took 4 bases from V and 5 from J; bases not matched to a gene: 2. In DNA, the CDR3 is TGTGCCAGCAGCTATGGACAGGGGACTGAAGCTTTCTTT. As protein: CASSYGQGTEAFF.

The rearrangement uses TRBV21-1 and TRBJ2-1; the table names TRBD2, a call not compared with the DNA. TRBV21-1 is noted as a pseudogene. This CDR3 spans 15 amino acids. As DNA, the CDR3 is TGTGCCAGCAGCAAAGTCTTTTGGGGGGTCAATGAGCAGTTCTTC. Its protein is CASSKVFWGVNEQFF.

The chain carries TRBV6-6 and TRBJ2-7; the D is unclear. This CDR3 comprises 14 residues. From germline, CDR1 is MNHNY and CDR2 SVGAGI (reference sequence). Trimming shortened V by 5 bases and J by 4 bases, and 15 bases separated the two germline ends. CDR3 sequence reads: CASSPPGSLYEQYF. The DNA of the CDR3 is TGTGCCAGCAGTCCCCCGGGTAGTTTATACGAGCAGTACTTC.

The CDR3 DNA sequence: TGTGCCCGGTCCAGTGGCAGTACCTCAGGGACCCAGTACTTC. This gives the protein CARSSGSTSGTQYF. The chain joins TRBV30 to TRBJ2-5; D unclear. Trimming removed 8 bases at V and 7 bases at J, with 23 bases between. This CDR3 is 14 amino acids long. Per germline, CDR1 GTSNPN and CDR2 SVGIG (reference sequence). Looking up the rest from reference TRBV30 and TRBJ2-5 gives the full variable domain: SQTIHQWPATLVQPVGSPLSLECTVEGTSNPNLYWYRQAAGRGLQLLFYSVGIGQISSEVPQNLSASRPQDRQFILSSKKLLLSDSGFYLCARSSGSTSGTQYFGPGTRLLVL.

The rearrangement uses TRBV6-5 and TRBJ2-4; 8 bases align to TRBD1. The CDR3 loop spans 15 amino acids. Germline loops: CDR1 MNHEY, CDR2 SVGAGI. With V trimmed by 0 bases and J by 6 bases, 4 bases remained unmatched. The DNA of the CDR3 is TGTGCCAGCAGTTACTCGGGCAGGGGGCGAAACATTCAGTACTTC. It encodes CASSYSGRGRNIQYF.

The gene calls are TRBV7-9 and TRBJ2-3; TRBD1 agrees at 7 bases. There are 14 residues in the CDR3. CDR1 SEHNR and CDR2 FQNEAQ come from the germline V gene (reference sequence). V shed 6 bases and J 0 bases; nucleotides not matched to a gene: 3. The DNA of the CDR3 is TGTGCCAGCAGGAAGGGGGCGAGCACAGATACGCAGTATTTT. Encoded protein: CASRKGASTDTQYF.

The rearrangement uses TRBV27 and TRBJ1-4; D ambiguous. V lost 2 bases and J lost 0, with 7 bases in between. This CDR3 has 15 residues. Germline V gives CDR1 MNHEY, CDR2 SMNVEV (reference sequence). The CDR3 DNA follows: TGTGCCAGCAGTTTACAGTTTGCAACTAATGAAAAACTGTTTTTT. It translates to CASSLQFATNEKLFF. Full variable domain (rest looked up from reference TRBV27 and TRBJ1-4): EAQVTQNPRYLITVTGKKLTVTCSQNMNHEYMSWYRQDPGLGLRQIYYSMNVEVTDKGDVPEGYKVSRKEKRNFPLILESPSPNQTSLYFCASSLQFATNEKLFFGSGTQLSVL.

The chain uses TRBV18 and TRBJ2-1, with a tentative D call TRBD2 (6 bases). The CDR3 is 14 residues long. The V gene's germline CDR1 is KGHSH and CDR2 LQKENI. Trimming left V 3 bases short and J 9 bases short, with 15 bases between. The CDR3: CASSPSRDLGEQFF. CDR3 nucleotides: TGTGCCAGCTCACCGTCCCGGGACTTGGGTGAGCAGTTCTTC.

The chain couples TRBV2 to TRBJ2-1; TRBD2 matches 9 bases. The V gene's germline CDR1 is SNHLY and CDR2 FYNNEI. CDR3 length: 17 residues. The V gene end was trimmed by 11 bases and the J gene end by 0 bases; junction bases not matched to a gene: 14. CDR3 nucleotide sequence: TGTGCCGCCGAAGGGGGTAGCGGGGGACGCTCCTACAATGAGCAGTTCTTC. Its protein product is CAAEGGSGGRSYNEQFF. Using reference TRBV2 and TRBJ2-1 for the parts outside the CDR3, the full variable domain is EPEVTQTPSHQVTQMGQEVILRCVPISNHLYFYWYRQILGQKVEFLVSFYNNEISEKSEIFDDQFSVERPDGSNFTLKIRSTKLEDSAMYFCAAEGGSGGRSYNEQFFGPGTRLTVL.

This chain connects TRBV4-2 to TRBJ2-5, with a tentative D call TRBD2 (6 bases). Germline CDR1 and CDR2: LGHNA and YNFKEQ. The CDR3 has 15 amino acids. Between the trimmed V and J ends, which lost 0 bases and 4 bases, there was a span of 12 bases. The CDR3 DNA is TGTGCCAGCAGCCAAGAGTGGAGGGGCCGAGAGACCCAGTACTTC. Amino acid sequence: CASSQEWRGRETQYF.

There are a few counts of this clone. CDR3 loop: CASGEPGLDYSDTQYF. CDR3 sequence (DNA): TGTGCCAGCGGGGAACCGGGACTAGATTATTCAGATACGCAGTATTTT. The chain employs TRBV2 and TRBJ2-3; TRBD2 agrees at 8 bases. Per the germline V gene, CDR1 is SNHLY and CDR2 is FYNNEI. This CDR3 has 16 residues. With V trimmed by 8 bases and J by 4 bases, 14 bases remained unmatched.

The chain combines TRBV4-3 with TRBJ2-5, with 11 nucleotides matching TRBD2. After removal of 4 bases from V and 3 bases from J, the junction contained 4 bases not matched to a gene. The CDR3 runs 15 residues. Germline V CDR1 and CDR2: LGHNA, YSLEER. The CDR3 reads CASSLAGGPEETQYF. CDR3 bases: TGCGCCAGCAGCCTAGCGGGGGGGCCAGAAGAGACCCAGTACTTC.

The V call is TRBV4-3, the J call TRBJ2-3; maybe TRBD2 (7 bases). V was pared by 2 bases and J by 5 bases, with 17 bases between. Per the germline V gene, CDR1 is LGHNA and CDR2 is YSLEER. This CDR3 is 16 amino acids long. The CDR3 sequence is CASSQKGGGGVDTQYF. CDR3 nucleotides: TGCGCCAGCAGCCAAAAAGGGGGAGGGGGGGTAGATACGCAGTATTTT.

The sample holds one count of this clone. This chain connects TRBV28 to TRBJ1-2; TRBD1 agrees at 8 bases. Germline values: CDR1 MDHEN, CDR2 SYDVKM. Trimming cost V 3 bases and J 8 bases; bases outside gene matches: 14. The CDR3 sequence is 16 residues long. This CDR3 is CASSLPHRQGLGGYTF. Written as DNA, the CDR3 is TGTGCCAGCAGTTTGCCCCACAGACAGGGGCTGGGGGGCTACACCTTC.